This T cell receptor (beta chain) was recorded in a study of CD8 T cells in ankylosing spondylitis. Regarding the study as a whole: Enrichment of disease-linked clones was reportedly significant in matched ankylosing spondylitis synovial fluid. In synovial fluid and blood from reactive arthritis, some motif variants were previously reported. A TCR beta motif made of about 8 highly homologous variants seemed typical of ankylosing spondylitis blood.

This clonotype was observed at least ten times. The antigen is not known. The authors made TCR beta libraries by quantitative 5'-RACE with molecular barcodes. TCRdb ran MiXCR on the 5' RACE reads and lists one entry per CDR3 protein. The table lists fewer than 130,000 distinct CDR3 sequences, more than 20% of them singletons. Trimming pared 0 bases from V and 0 bases from J, leaving 8 bases between. Germline values: CDR1 MNHEY, CDR2 SVGAGI. The CDR3 consists of 16 residues. The sample taken for sequencing was synovial fluid, either unsorted or a sorted T cell fraction (not recorded which). The rearrangement uses TRBV6-5 and TRBJ2-2; weak D call: TRBD1 (6 bases). The clonotype comes from a male donor with ankylosing spondylitis. The CDR3 here is CASSYSRTANTGELFF. CDR3 in DNA: TGTGCCAGCAGTTACTCACGGACAGCGAACACCGGGGAGCTGTTTTTT.